This TCR beta chain was documented in a study of T cells in narcolepsy. This clone was detected once. Assay: immunoSEQ multiplex PCR; the TCRdb copy retains only in-frame clones and omits some. The data contain around 27,000 clones, roughly four fifths of them seen just once; the ten biggest clones take up about 1.1%. The CDR3 length is 17 residues. Per germline, CDR1 SQVTM and CDR2 ANQGSEA. The V end lost 4 bases, the J end lost 0 bases, and 18 bases lay between the germline ends. This receptor was identified in a human donor with narcolepsy. Specimen: CD45RA- memory CD4+ T cells from PBMCs. The V and J genes are TRBV29-1 and TRBJ1-4, with TRBD1 as a possible D gene (6 bases). This CDR3 reads CSVANPGTHATNEKLFF. The CDR3 DNA reads as TGCAGCGTTGCGAACCCCGGGACACATGCAACTAATGAAAAACTGTTTTTT.